What follows are 31 T cell receptor beta chains derived from one specimen sequenced in a study of blood T cell repertoires in COVID-19. TCRdb's copy holds only in-frame clones and misses some; the assay was immunoSEQ multiplex PCR. Of some 260,000 clones listed, 88% were seen once; the top ten hold around 0.8%. Sequencing was carried out using peripheral blood. These TCRs come from a woman in her 30s with acute or convalescent COVID-19.

The V call is TRBV5-1, the J call TRBJ1-3; 7 nucleotides agree with TRBD1. The CDR3 extends over 15 amino acids. Trimming cost V 0 bases and J 0 bases; bases outside gene matches: 0. Germline lookup yields CDR1 SGHRS and CDR2 YFSETQ. CDR3 in amino acids: CASSLGDSSGNTIYF. The CDR3 DNA reads TGCGCCAGCAGCTTGGGGGACAGCTCTGGAAACACCATATATTTT.

The chain carries TRBV18 and TRBJ1-1; 8 nucleotides agree with TRBD1. The V gene's germline CDR1 is KGHSH and CDR2 LQKENI. This CDR3 is 14 amino acids long. The V segment lost 3 bases and the J segment 1 base; nucleotides outside the gene matches: 1. The CDR3 DNA reads as TGTGCCAGCTCACCGGACAGGGCGAACACTGAAGCTTTCTTT. This translates into CASSPDRANTEAFF.

The chain carries TRBV5-1 and TRBJ2-4; D perhaps matches TRBD1 (6 bases). Germline CDR1 SGHRS, CDR2 YFSETQ. Trimming pared 2 bases from V and 6 bases from J, leaving 18 bases between. This CDR3 region has 16 residues. The CDR3 nucleotides are TGCGCCAGCAGCTTCATGGGGGCCCAACGAGGAAACATTCAGTACTTC. Amino acids: CASSFMGAQRGNIQYF.

V is TRBV5-1 and J is TRBJ2-1; 8 bases are shared with TRBD2. CDR3 length: 14 amino acids. Trimming removed 4 bases from V and 7 bases from J; junction bases left unmatched: 7. The germline gives CDR1 SGHRS, CDR2 YFSETQ. CDR3: CASSPGGLMNEQFF. The CDR3 coding sequence is TGCGCCAGCAGCCCGGGAGGGCTTATGAATGAGCAGTTCTTC.

This clone was seen a single time. The rearrangement links TRBV9 to TRBJ2-2; 8 nucleotides match TRBD1. Germline V gene lookup returns CDR1 SGDLS and CDR2 YYNGEE. The CDR3 spans 16 residues. V shed 1 base and J 4 bases; nucleotides not matched to a gene: 6. The CDR3 nucleotides are TGTGCCAGCAGCGTATCAGGGGGCGGTGGCACCGGGGAGCTGTTTTTT. Protein: CASSVSGGGGTGELFF.

The chain joins TRBV7-2 to TRBJ2-6; no definite D call. CDR1 and CDR2 (germline): SGHTA, FQGNSA. V shed 2 bases and J shed 0 bases, with 14 bases lying between them. CDR3 length equals 18 residues. Here the CDR3 DNA reads TGTGCCAGCAGCTTATTTTATCCCCCCGGCTCTGGGGCCAACGTCCTGACTTTC. Its translation: CASSLFYPPGSGANVLTF.

The rearrangement links TRBV6-5 to TRBJ2-1; 8 nucleotides agree with TRBD2. With V trimmed by 8 bases and J by 4 bases, 7 bases remained unmatched. This CDR3 region has 14 residues. Germline V gene sequence: CDR1 MNHEY, CDR2 SVGAGI. The CDR3 nucleotides are TGTGCCAGCGCCAAACTAGCGGCATACAATGAGCAGTTCTTC. Translating it yields CASAKLAAYNEQFF.

The rearrangement links TRBV9 to TRBJ1-4; D is perhaps TRBD1 (6 bases). The germline gives CDR1 SGDLS, CDR2 YYNGEE. V lost 1 base and J lost 5, with 9 bases in between. The CDR3 covers 14 residues. The CDR3 sequence is CASSVFGQNEKLFF. CDR3 DNA sequence: TGTGCCAGCAGCGTATTCGGACAGAATGAAAAACTGTTTTTT. The full variable domain, rest sourced from reference TRBV9 and TRBJ1-4, is DSGVTQTPKHLITATGQRVTLRCSPRSGDLSVYWYQQSLDQGLQFLIQYYNGEERAKGNILERFSAQQFPDLHSELNLSSLELGDSALYFCASSVFGQNEKLFFGSGTQLSVL.

This chain connects TRBV14 to TRBJ1-2, with TRBD1 matching over 7 bases. This CDR3 region has 14 residues. CDR1 is SGHDN, CDR2 FVKESK, per germline. J lost 6 bases, V lost 2 bases, and 6 bases had no gene match. CDR3 DNA sequence: TGTGCCAGCAGCCAACAGACAGGGTTCCATGGCTACACCTTC. It yields the protein CASSQQTGFHGYTF.

J is TRBJ2-7 and V is TRBV5-6; possibly TRBD1 for D (6 bases). CDR3 size: 15 residues. Trimming shortened V by 0 bases and J by 0 bases, and 10 bases separated the two germline ends. Germline loops: CDR1 SGHDT, CDR2 YYEEEE. The CDR3 DNA reads TGTGCCAGCAGCTTGGGGGACATCCCCTCCTACGAGCAGTACTTC. Amino acids: CASSLGDIPSYEQYF.

This rearrangement joins TRBV6-5 to TRBJ2-7; TRBD1 aligns across 7 bases. Germline V gene data show CDR1 as MNHEY and CDR2 as SVGAGI. The CDR3 spans 15 residues. J lost 5 bases, V lost 2 bases, and 9 bases had no gene match. For the CDR3, the DNA is TGTGCCAGCAGTTACACTCCTGGGACAGCCGACGAGCAGTACTTC. Translated, it gives CASSYTPGTADEQYF.

This chain joins TRBV7-2 and TRBJ2-3; possible D gene TRBD2, 5 bases. Germline CDR1 reads SGHTA; CDR2 reads FQGNSA. The germline V and J ends were trimmed by 4 bases and 0 bases, with 8 bases remaining between them. This CDR3 region has 14 residues. This chain's CDR3 is CASSSWTSTDTQYF. CDR3 sequence (DNA): TGTGCCAGCAGCTCCTGGACTAGCACAGATACGCAGTATTTT. The full variable domain, rest sourced from reference TRBV7-2 and TRBJ2-3, is GAGVSQSPSNKVTEKGKDVELRCDPISGHTALYWYRQSLGQGLEFLIYFQGNSAPDKSGLPSDRFSAERTGGSVSTLTIQRTQQEDSAVYLCASSSWTSTDTQYFGPGTRLTVL.

V gene TRBV19 combines with J gene TRBJ1-5, with D possibly matching TRBD1 (6 bases). V was cut by 5 bases and J by 4 bases, with 18 bases left in between. The CDR3 contains 16 residues. The germline V gene has CDR1 LNHDA and CDR2 SQIVND (reference sequence). CDR3: CASSPPEGGMNQPQHF. The CDR3 nucleotides read TGTGCCAGTAGTCCCCCTGAAGGGGGTATGAATCAGCCCCAGCATTTT.

V and J are TRBV19 and TRBJ2-1, with 8 bases identical to TRBD2. Trimming cost V 8 bases and J 9 bases; bases outside gene matches: 12. Germline V lookup: CDR1 LNHDA, CDR2 SQIVND (reference sequence). CDR3 size: 14 residues. The DNA of the CDR3 is TGTGCCAGTCGGGGTAGCGGGATGGCCGGTGAGCAGTTCTTC. Amino acids: CASRGSGMAGEQFF.

The chain joins TRBV7-9 to TRBJ1-6; 9 bases fit TRBD1. CDR1 and CDR2 (germline): SEHNR, FQNEAQ (reference sequence). The CDR3 consists of 16 residues. J lost 10 bases, V lost 5 bases, and 12 bases had no gene match. DNA of the CDR3: TGTGCCAGCAGCCCAACCGACGGACAGGGGAAGTCACCCCTCCACTTT. Its translation is CASSPTDGQGKSPLHF.

The chain employs TRBV9 and TRBJ1-2; 8 bases match TRBD1. Germline assignment: CDR1 SGDLS and CDR2 YYNGEE. The CDR3 totals 15 residues. Unmatched junction bases numbered 7, after V lost 6 bases and J lost 0 bases. The CDR3 spells CASNPGGPTNYGYTF. The DNA for the CDR3 is TGTGCCAGCAACCCAGGGGGCCCCACTAACTATGGCTACACCTTC.

The V call is TRBV15, the J call TRBJ1-4; possibly TRBD1 for D (5 bases). Trimming shortened V by 3 bases and J by 4 bases, and 6 bases separated the two germline ends. The CDR3 has 13 amino acids. The V gene's germline CDR1 is LNHNV and CDR2 YYDKDF (reference sequence). The CDR3 is CATSRTVNEKLFF. Written as DNA, the CDR3 is TGTGCCACCAGCAGGACAGTTAATGAAAAACTGTTTTTT.

This clone was counted between two and nine times. The chain carries TRBV30 and TRBJ2-7; D uncertain. The CDR3 runs to 14 residues. The V end was cut by 3 bases, the J end by 6 bases, with 18 bases between. The germline CDR1 and CDR2 sequences are GTSNPN and SVGIG (reference sequence). This chain's CDR3 is CAWSFGVLRREQYF. In DNA form, the CDR3 reads TGTGCCTGGAGCTTTGGCGTCCTGAGGCGCGAGCAGTACTTC.

This chain links TRBV19 with TRBJ1-3, with 7 bases aligning to TRBD1. The CDR3 totals 15 residues. The trim removed 10 bases at V and 0 bases at J, leaving 9 bases unmatched. The germline V gene has CDR1 LNHDA and CDR2 SQIVND (reference sequence). CDR3 amino acids: CATSRGAYSGNTIYF. The CDR3 DNA reads as TGTGCCACTTCCAGGGGGGCATACTCTGGAAACACCATATATTTT.

This clone was observed once. This sequence joins TRBV7-9 and TRBJ1-1, with 7 bases fitting TRBD1. The germline CDR1 and CDR2 sequences are SEHNR and FQNEAQ (reference sequence). The V gene end was trimmed by 3 bases and the J gene end by 8 bases; junction bases not matched to a gene: 0. The CDR3 extends over 11 amino acids. CDR3 residues: CASSLDREAFF. CDR3 bases: TGTGCCAGCAGCTTGGACAGGGAAGCTTTCTTT.

The chain employs TRBV6-6 and TRBJ2-2, with D perhaps matching TRBD1 (5 bases). Germline CDR1 MNHNY, CDR2 SVGAGI (reference sequence). This CDR3 is 16 amino acids long. V shed 4 bases and J shed 7 bases, with 19 bases lying between them. CDR3 amino acids: CASSSPSDTLDGELFF. CDR3 sequence (DNA): TGTGCCAGCAGTTCCCCCTCGGACACCCTCGACGGGGAGCTGTTTTTT.

The genes are TRBV6-5 and TRBJ1-1, with 8 bases fitting TRBD1. In germline, CDR1 is MNHEY, CDR2 SVGAGI. V trimming: 6 bases; J trimming: 4 bases; junction bases outside the gene matches: 4. The CDR3 covers 13 residues. The CDR3 coding sequence is TGTGCCAGCAGACTCACAGGGGGCACTGAAGCTTTCTTT. Protein: CASRLTGGTEAFF.

J is TRBJ2-7 and V is TRBV6-5, with 7 bases identical to TRBD1. CDR3 size: 16 residues. J was trimmed by 0 bases and V by 0 bases; bases with no gene match: 5. CDR1 is MNHEY and CDR2 is SVGAGI in the germline V gene. CDR3 nucleotides: TGTGCCAGCAGTTACTCGGTCAGGGGGTTCTCCTACGAGCAGTACTTC. This encodes CASSYSVRGFSYEQYF.

The chain couples TRBV9 to TRBJ1-3; TRBD1 agrees at 11 bases. The trim removed 3 bases at V and 3 bases at J, leaving 5 bases unmatched. This CDR3 is built from 16 residues. In germline, CDR1 is SGDLS, CDR2 YYNGEE. For the CDR3, the DNA is TGTGCCAGCAGCGGGAGGACAGGGGGCGGTGGAAACACCATATATTTT. This codes for CASSGRTGGGGNTIYF.

The chain couples TRBV24-1 to TRBJ2-2, with 11 positions matching TRBD1. V gave up 1 base and J gave up 4 bases; unmatched junction bases: 7. The germline CDR1 and CDR2 sequences are KGHDR and SFDVKD. The CDR3 loop spans 18 amino acids. The CDR3, as DNA: TGTGCCACCAGTGATTTTAGGACAGGGGGCGCCGGCACCGGGGAGCTGTTTTTT. Residues: CATSDFRTGGAGTGELFF.

The gene calls are TRBV7-9 and TRBJ2-2; D might be TRBD2 (6 bases). From germline, CDR1 is SEHNR and CDR2 FQNEAQ (reference sequence). Trimming shortened V by 4 bases and J by 7 bases, and 19 bases separated the two germline ends. This CDR3 has 16 amino acids. CDR3 sequence: CASSYDGTWAGGELFF. CDR3 in DNA: TGTGCCAGCAGCTACGACGGGACTTGGGCTGGCGGGGAGCTGTTTTTT.

The genes are TRBV10-3 and TRBJ1-1; unclear D gene. V gave up 0 bases and J gave up 6 bases, with 11 bases separating them. The CDR3 totals 14 residues. Germline CDR1 reads ENHRY; CDR2 reads SYGVKD. The CDR3 is CAISESVGVAEAFF. In DNA, the CDR3 is TGTGCCATCAGTGAGTCAGTCGGGGTCGCTGAAGCTTTCTTT.

The chain is built from TRBV4-3 and TRBJ2-3, with 11 bases matching TRBD2. CDR3 length: 13 amino acids. V lost 5 bases, J lost 5 bases, and 0 bases stayed unmatched. Looked up from germline, CDR1 is LGHNA and CDR2 is YSLEER. In nucleotides, the CDR3 is TGCGCCAGCAGCGGACTAGCGGGAGATACGCAGTATTTT. Residues: CASSGLAGDTQYF.

The chain combines TRBV9 with TRBJ2-1, with TRBD2 matching over 11 bases. V was pared by 1 base and J by 1 base, with 4 bases of the junction left unmatched. Germline V gene lookup returns CDR1 SGDLS and CDR2 YYNGEE. This CDR3 is built from 17 residues. The CDR3: CASSVPGTSGSYNEQFF. For the CDR3, the DNA is TGTGCCAGCAGCGTACCAGGGACTAGCGGTTCCTACAATGAGCAGTTCTTC. Combining the CDR3 with reference TRBV9 and TRBJ2-1 gives the whole variable domain DSGVTQTPKHLITATGQRVTLRCSPRSGDLSVYWYQQSLDQGLQFLIQYYNGEERAKGNILERFSAQQFPDLHSELNLSSLELGDSALYFCASSVPGTSGSYNEQFFGPGTRLTVL.

This clone was seen a handful of times. The rearrangement uses TRBV6-4 and TRBJ2-3; TRBD2 agrees at 9 bases. V was clipped by 0 bases and J by 5 bases; unmatched bases: 3. Looked up from germline, CDR1 is MRHNA and CDR2 is SNTAGT. The CDR3 extends over 15 amino acids. The CDR3: CASSDSTSGVDTQYF. CDR3 in DNA: TGTGCCAGCAGTGACTCGACTAGCGGTGTAGATACGCAGTATTTT.

This rearrangement joins TRBV18 to TRBJ2-5; D remains ambiguous. Trimming took 1 base from V and 5 from J, leaving 14 bases between them. There are 15 residues in the CDR3. Germline values: CDR1 KGHSH, CDR2 LQKENI. Here the CDR3 DNA reads TGTGCCAGCTCACCACGGTCAGCTAGTTCGGAGACCCAGTACTTC. Protein: CASSPRSASSETQYF.